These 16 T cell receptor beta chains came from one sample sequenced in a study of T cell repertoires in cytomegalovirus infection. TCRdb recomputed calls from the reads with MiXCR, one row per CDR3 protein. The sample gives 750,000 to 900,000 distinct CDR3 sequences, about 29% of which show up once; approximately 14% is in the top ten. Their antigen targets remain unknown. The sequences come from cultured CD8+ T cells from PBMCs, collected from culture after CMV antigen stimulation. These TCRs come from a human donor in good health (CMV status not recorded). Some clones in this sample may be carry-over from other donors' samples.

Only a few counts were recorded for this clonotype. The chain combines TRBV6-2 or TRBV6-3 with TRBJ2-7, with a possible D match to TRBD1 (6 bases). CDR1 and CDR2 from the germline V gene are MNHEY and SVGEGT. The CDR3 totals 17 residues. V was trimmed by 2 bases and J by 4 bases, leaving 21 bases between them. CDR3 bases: TGTGCCAGCAGTTACGACAGGCTACAATTTAACGTTTACGAGCAGTACGTC. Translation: CASSYDRLQFNVYEQYV.

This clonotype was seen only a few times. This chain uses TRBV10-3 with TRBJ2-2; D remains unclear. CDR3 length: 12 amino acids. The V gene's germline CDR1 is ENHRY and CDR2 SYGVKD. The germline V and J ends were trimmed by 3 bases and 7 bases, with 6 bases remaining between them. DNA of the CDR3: TGTGCCATCAGTGAAAGTGGCGGGGAGCTGTTTTTT. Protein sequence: CAISESGGELFF.

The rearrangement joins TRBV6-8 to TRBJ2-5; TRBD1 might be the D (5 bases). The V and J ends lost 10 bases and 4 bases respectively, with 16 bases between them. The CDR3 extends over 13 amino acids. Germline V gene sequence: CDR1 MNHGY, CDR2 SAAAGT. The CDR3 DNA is TGTGCCATCCTGGGGCGACGCCTAGAGACCCAGTACTTC. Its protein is CAILGRRLETQYF.

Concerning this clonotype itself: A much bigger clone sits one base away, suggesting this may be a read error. Here the CDR3 DNA reads TGTGCCAGCAGCCCAGGCGGTAGCGGAACAATAAACTATGGCTACACCTTC. Its protein is CASSPGGSGTINYGYTF. The chain links TRBV7-2 to TRBJ1-2; no clear D. V was pared by 5 bases and J by 2 bases, with 21 bases between. The germline gives CDR1 SGHTA, CDR2 FQGNSA. This CDR3 has 17 residues.

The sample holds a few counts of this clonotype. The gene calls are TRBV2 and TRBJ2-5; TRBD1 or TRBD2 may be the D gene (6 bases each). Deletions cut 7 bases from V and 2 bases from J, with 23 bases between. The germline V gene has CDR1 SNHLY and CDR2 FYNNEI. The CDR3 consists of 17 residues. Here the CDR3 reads CASISDLIGGPQETQYF. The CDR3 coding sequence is TGTGCCAGCATCTCCGACCTTATCGGGGGCCCACAAGAGACCCAGTACTTC.

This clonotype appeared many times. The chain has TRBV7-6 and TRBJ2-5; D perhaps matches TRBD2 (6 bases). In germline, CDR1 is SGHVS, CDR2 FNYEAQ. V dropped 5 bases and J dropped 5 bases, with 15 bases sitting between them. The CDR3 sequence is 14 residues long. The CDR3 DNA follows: TGTGCCAGCAGCCTATCTCGGGGGACGGAGACCCAGTACTTC. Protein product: CASSLSRGTETQYF.

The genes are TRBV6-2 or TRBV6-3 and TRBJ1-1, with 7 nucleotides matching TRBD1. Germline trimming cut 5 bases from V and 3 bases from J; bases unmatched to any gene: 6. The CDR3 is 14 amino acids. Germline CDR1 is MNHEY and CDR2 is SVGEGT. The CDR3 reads CASSALGTDTEAFF. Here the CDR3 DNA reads TGTGCCAGCAGTGCCCTCGGGACAGACACTGAAGCTTTCTTT.

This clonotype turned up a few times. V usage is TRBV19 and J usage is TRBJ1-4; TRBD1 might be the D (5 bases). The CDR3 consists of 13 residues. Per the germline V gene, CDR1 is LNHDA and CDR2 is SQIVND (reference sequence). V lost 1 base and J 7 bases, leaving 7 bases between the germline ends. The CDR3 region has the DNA TGTGCCAGTAGTATAGGGACAAGTGAAAAACTGTTTTTT. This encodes CASSIGTSEKLFF. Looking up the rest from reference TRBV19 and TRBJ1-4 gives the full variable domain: DGGITQSPKYLFRKEGQNVTLSCEQNLNHDAMYWYRQDPGQGLRLIYYSQIVNDFQKGDIAEGYSVSREKKESFPLTVTSAQKNPTAFYLCASSIGTSEKLFFGSGTQLSVL.

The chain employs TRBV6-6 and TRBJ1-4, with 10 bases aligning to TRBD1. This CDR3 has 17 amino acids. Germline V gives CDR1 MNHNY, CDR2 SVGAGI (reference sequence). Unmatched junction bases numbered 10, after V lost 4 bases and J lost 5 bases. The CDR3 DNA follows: TGTGCCAGCAGTTCGCCTCGGACAGGGGGAGGAAATGAAAAACTGTTTTTT. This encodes CASSSPRTGGGNEKLFF.

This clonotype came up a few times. The CDR3 DNA follows: TGCAGTGTTAAAGACGGAACAACTAATGAAAAACTGTTTTTT. It is translated as CSVKDGTTNEKLFF. The V call is TRBV20-1, the J call TRBJ1-4, with D hard to call. The length of the CDR3 is 14 residues. CDR1 is DFQATT, CDR2 SNEGSKA, per germline (reference sequence). Trimming took off 7 bases at V and 0 bases at J, with 12 bases between the two ends.

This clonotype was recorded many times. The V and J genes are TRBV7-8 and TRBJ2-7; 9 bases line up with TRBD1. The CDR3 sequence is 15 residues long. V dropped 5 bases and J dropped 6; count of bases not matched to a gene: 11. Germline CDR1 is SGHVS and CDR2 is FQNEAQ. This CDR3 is CASSKSRTGVSEQYV. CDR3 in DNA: TGTGCCAGCAGCAAGAGCAGGACAGGGGTAAGCGAGCAGTACGTC.

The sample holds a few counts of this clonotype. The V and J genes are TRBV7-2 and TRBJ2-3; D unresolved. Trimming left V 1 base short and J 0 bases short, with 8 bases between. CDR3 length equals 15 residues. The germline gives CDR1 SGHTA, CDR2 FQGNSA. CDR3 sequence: CASSLDLDSTDTQYF. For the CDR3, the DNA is TGTGCCAGCAGCTTAGATCTGGATAGCACAGATACGCAGTATTTT. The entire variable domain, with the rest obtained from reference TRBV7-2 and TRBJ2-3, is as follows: GAGVSQSPSNKVTEKGKDVELRCDPISGHTALYWYRQSLGQGLEFLIYFQGNSAPDKSGLPSDRFSAERTGGSVSTLTIQRTQQEDSAVYLCASSLDLDSTDTQYFGPGTRLTVL.

This chain's CDR3 is CASWARGELFF. The CDR3 bases are TGTGCCAGCTGGGCTAGAGGGGAGCTGTTTTTT. The genes are TRBV7-9 and TRBJ2-2; D is ambiguous. The CDR3 consists of 11 residues. The V gene lost 8 bases and the J gene lost 8 bases, with 9 bases spanning the gap. Per germline, CDR1 SEHNR and CDR2 FQNEAQ (reference sequence).

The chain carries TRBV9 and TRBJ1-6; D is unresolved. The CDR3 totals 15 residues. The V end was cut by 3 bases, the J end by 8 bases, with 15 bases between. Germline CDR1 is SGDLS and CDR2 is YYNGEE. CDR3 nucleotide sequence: TGTGCCAGCAGCGCGACCGGGATCGCCTATTCACCCCTCCACTTT. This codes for CASSATGIAYSPLHF.

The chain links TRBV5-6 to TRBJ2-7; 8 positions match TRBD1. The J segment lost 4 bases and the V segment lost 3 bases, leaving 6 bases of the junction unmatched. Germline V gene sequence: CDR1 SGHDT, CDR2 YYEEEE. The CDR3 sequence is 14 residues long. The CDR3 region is CASSSGGGLYEQYV. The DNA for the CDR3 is TGTGCCAGCAGCTCAGGGGGCGGGTTGTACGAGCAGTACGTC.

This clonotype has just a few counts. The CDR3 here is CSARFKPAADTQYF. The CDR3, as DNA: TGCAGTGCTCGATTTAAACCAGCCGCAGATACGCAGTATTTT. The V and J genes are TRBV20-1 and TRBJ2-3; D ambiguous. CDR3 length: 14 residues. CDR1 and CDR2 (germline): DFQATT, SNEGSKA (reference sequence). Trimming took off 5 bases at V and 4 bases at J, with 16 bases between the two ends.